A selection of T cell receptor beta chains follows, all from one sample in a study of control samples from healthy donors and cancer patients. Some clones are missing from TCRdb's copy, which holds only in-frame ones; the method was immunoSEQ multiplex PCR. The table has just under 100,000 clones, approximately 93% seen once. The sample comprised blood. The receptors stem from a man between 18 and 35 years old in good health. Both conserved end residues are part of each CDR3. The D gene is left open where the match is weak. Clone size is not always given. Where it is, it says once, few, many or a class for expanded clones.

D gene | J gene | V gene | clone size | CDR3 DNA | CDR3 protein
TRBD1 | TRBJ1-1 | TRBV7-2 | NA | TGTGCCAGCAGCATCGGACAGGGGAACACTGAAGCTTTCTTT | CASSIGQGNTEAFF
TRBD2 | TRBJ2-6 | TRBV19 | NA | TGTGCCAGTAGTAGAGCGGGGGGGCCTAGTGGGGCCAACGTCCTGACTTTC | CASSRAGGPSGANVLTF
NA | TRBJ1-2 | TRBV27 | NA | TGTGCCAGCAGTAACTATGGCTACACCTTC | CASSNYGYTF
TRBD1 | TRBJ1-2 | TRBV7-9 | NA | TGTGCCAGCAGCCGACAGGGGAACTATGGCTACACCTTC | CASSRQGNYGYTF
TRBD1 | TRBJ2-1 | TRBV6-5 | NA | TGTGCCAGCCCCTCCGGGACAGGGGATGTGAATGAGCAGTTCTTC | CASPSGTGDVNEQFF
NA | TRBJ1-4 | TRBV3-1/TRBV3-2 | NA | TGTGCCAGCAGCTCTCGGGGACCGCCAGCCGCCACTAATGAAAAACTGTTTTTT | CASSSRGPPAATNEKLFF
NA | TRBJ2-6 | TRBV19 | NA | TGTGCCAGCTCTAGGGGTTTTTCTGGGGCCAACGTCCTGACTTTC | CASSRGFSGANVLTF
NA | TRBJ1-6 | TRBV7-6 | NA | TGTGCCAGCAGCTTAGCGCTGGGGGTGTTCCAATCACCCCTCCACTTT | CASSLALGVFQSPLHF
TRBD2 | TRBJ2-7 | TRBV15 | NA | TGTGCCACCAGCAGAGGTAGCGGGACGAATCACGAGCAGTACTTC | CATSRGSGTNHEQYF
NA | TRBJ1-5 | TRBV4-1 | NA | TGCGCCAGCAGCCAAGTCAATTTTGGTGGTAGTGCGAATCAGCCCCAGCATTTT | CASSQVNFGGSANQPQHF
NA | TRBJ1-1 | TRBV6-1 | once | TGTGCCAGCAGTGAACAGGGCGGGAACACTGAAGCTTTCTTT | CASSEQGGNTEAFF
TRBD1 | TRBJ1-2 | TRBV3-1/TRBV3-2 | NA | TGTGCCAGCAGCCAGAGAGGGACAGGGCCAGCTAACTATGGCTACACCTTC | CASSQRGTGPANYGYTF
NA | TRBJ2-1 | TRBV7-9 | NA | TGTGCCAGCCTAACGAGCGGGCCAGGCGATGAGCAGTTCTTC | CASLTSGPGDEQFF
NA | TRBJ2-5 | TRBV27 | NA | TGTGCCAGCAGTCAAGATGGCCTCTGGGTGCACAAAGAGACCCAGTACTTC | CASSQDGLWVHKETQYF
NA | TRBJ2-5 | TRBV3-1/TRBV3-2 | NA | TGTGCCAGCAGCCAAGATCATGTCGGAGTAGAGACCCAGTACTTC | CASSQDHVGVETQYF
NA | TRBJ2-5 | TRBV10-2 | few | TGCGCCAGCTCAGGGGGGACGGAGACCCAGTACTTC | CASSGGTETQYF
NA | TRBJ1-2 | TRBV5-6 | once | TGTGCCAGCAGCTTCGGTCCTGGCTACACCTTC | CASSFGPGYTF
TRBD2 | TRBJ2-2 | TRBV19 | NA | TGTGCCAGTACGGGTTGGGAGGGGACCGACGAGGGATACCACGCCGCGAACACCGGGGAGCTGTTTTTT | CASTGWEGTDEGYHAANTGELFF
NA | TRBJ2-5 | TRBV27 | NA | TGTGCCAGCAGTTTATTAAGATCCACTCAAGAGACCCAGTACTTC | CASSLLRSTQETQYF
TRBD1 | TRBJ2-1 | TRBV3-1/TRBV3-2 | NA | TGTGCCAGCAGCCAACTAGGACAGGGGGCTTCCTACAATGAGCAGTTCTTC | CASSQLGQGASYNEQFF
NA | TRBJ1-1 | TRBV11-1 | NA | TGTGCCAGCAGCTTAGGATCGAACACTGAAGCTTTCTTT | CASSLGSNTEAFF
NA | TRBJ1-1 | TRBV2 | once | TGTGCCAGCAGAAGGCAGAACACTGAAGCTTTCTTT | CASRRQNTEAFF
NA | TRBJ1-1 | TRBV5-1 | NA | TGCGCCAGCAGCTTGAAGTCAGGTGAAGCTTTCTTT | CASSLKSGEAFF
TRBD1 | TRBJ2-7 | TRBV7-8 | NA | TGTGCCAGCAGCTTGAGGGACAGGTTAGACTACGAGCAGTACTTC | CASSLRDRLDYEQYF
NA | TRBJ1-2 | TRBV6-5 | NA | TGTGCCAGCAGTTATTCGGGGCTTGGCTATGGCTACACCTTC | CASSYSGLGYGYTF
NA | TRBJ1-6 | TRBV2 | NA | TGTGCCAGCAAGGGAGGGGGGTATAATTCACCCCTCCACTTT | CASKGGGYNSPLHF
NA | TRBJ2-1 | TRBV27 | NA | TGTGCCAGCAGCTCACGGGGGCACGGGTGGCTAGCGGTCTACAATGAGCAGTTCTTC | CASSSRGHGWLAVYNEQFF
NA | TRBJ2-2 | TRBV6-5 | NA | TGTGCCAGCAGTTACTGGCGGGATACGAACACCGGGGAGCTGTTTTTT | CASSYWRDTNTGELFF
NA | TRBJ2-5 | TRBV9 | NA | TGTGCCAGCAGCGTAGAGATGCAGGGGGGGACCCAGTACTTC | CASSVEMQGGTQYF
NA | TRBJ1-3 | TRBV15 | NA | TGTGCCACCAGCAATTTCCGGCAAAACACCATATATTTT | CATSNFRQNTIYF
NA | TRBJ1-6 | TRBV2 | once | TGTGCCAGCAGTGAATGGGGGCAGGGTAATTCACCCCTCCACTTT | CASSEWGQGNSPLHF
TRBD1 | TRBJ1-2 | TRBV7-2 | NA | TGTGCCAGCAGCTTGGGGACAGGGATGGGCTATGGCTACACCTTC | CASSLGTGMGYGYTF
NA | TRBJ1-2 | TRBV5-6 | NA | TGTGCCAGCAGCTTTAAACCGGGGGCAAGCGATGGCTACACCTTC | CASSFKPGASDGYTF
NA | TRBJ2-7 | TRBV3-1/TRBV3-2 | NA | TGTGCCAGCAGCCAAGACAGTCCTAGAGGGACGGACTACGAGCAGTACTTC | CASSQDSPRGTDYEQYF
TRBD1 | TRBJ2-1 | TRBV27 | NA | TGTGCCAGCAGTTTAAACGTATTTCCTCGGGACAGGGCTTTTTTCGGGTGCTCCTACAATGAGCAGTTCTTC | CASSLNVFPRDRAFFGCSYNEQFF
NA | TRBJ2-7 | TRBV28 | NA | TGTGCCAGCAGTCCCGGACAGCCTGGAGCTGAAGAGCAGTACTTC | CASSPGQPGAEEQYF
NA | TRBJ1-5 | TRBV2 | NA | TGTGCCAGCACCTGGGGTCTTACCACGCCCCAGCATTTT | CASTWGLTTPQHF
NA | TRBJ2-3 | TRBV30 | NA | TGTGCCTGGAGGGGTAGGGGCACAGATACGCAGTATTTT | CAWRGRGTDTQYF
NA | TRBJ1-1 | TRBV30 | NA | TGTGCCTGGAGTCTAGTGAACACTGAAGCTTTCTTT | CAWSLVNTEAFF
NA | TRBJ1-6 | TRBV4-2 | NA | TGTGCCAGCAGCTTAAACCGGGACCCTTTAGATAATAGTTCACCCCTCCACTTT | CASSLNRDPLDNSSPLHF
TRBD1 | TRBJ2-1 | TRBV6-4 | few | TGTGCCAGCAGTGACTCCGGGACAGGAGACTACAATGAGCAGTTCTTC | CASSDSGTGDYNEQFF
NA | TRBJ1-1 | TRBV15 | NA | TGTGCCACCAATTACGACGGGGTGAACACTGAAGCTTTCTTT | CATNYDGVNTEAFF
NA | TRBJ1-4 | TRBV12-3/TRBV12-4 | NA | TGTGCCAGCAGTTCTGGAGGGTATGAAAAACTGTTTTTT | CASSSGGYEKLFF
NA | TRBJ1-1 | TRBV18 | NA | TGTGCCAGCTCACCAGGGCAGGGAGTGGGTGCTTTCTTT | CASSPGQGVGAFF
NA | TRBJ2-7 | TRBV2 | NA | TGTGCCAGCGGGGGGGCTTTGCTCGAGCAGTACTTC | CASGGALLEQYF
TRBD2 | TRBJ2-4 | TRBV5-4 | NA | TGTGCCAGCAGCCCGGGGACTAGCGGGAGAAGGGCGGATCAGTACTTC | CASSPGTSGRRADQYF
TRBD2 | TRBJ2-2 | TRBV10-3 | NA | TGTGCCATCACGGACGCCGGGACTAGCTCCGGGGAGCTGTTTTTT | CAITDAGTSSGELFF
NA | TRBJ2-1 | TRBV7-9 | NA | TGTGCCAGCAGCTTATCTTTATGGACTGACAACAATGAGCAGTTCTTC | CASSLSLWTDNNEQFF
NA | TRBJ2-3 | TRBV7-2 | NA | TGTGCCAGCAGTCCACCCGTAGAGGATACGCAGTATTTT | CASSPPVEDTQYF
NA | TRBJ2-7 | TRBV6-1 | NA | TGTGCCAGCAGTGAATCGGGTTGGAGCTCCTACGAGCAGTACTTC | CASSESGWSSYEQYF
TRBD1 | TRBJ1-1 | TRBV7-6 | NA | TGTGCCAGCAGCTTAGACGGACAGGAGCGGGAAGCTTTCTTT | CASSLDGQEREAFF
NA | TRBJ1-2 | TRBV27 | NA | TGTGCCAGCAGTCAAGCAAGGGCGTCTTCTAACTATGGCTACACCTTC | CASSQARASSNYGYTF
NA | TRBJ1-5 | TRBV6-5 | NA | TGTGCCAGCAGAGCGGGGTTGTGGGGCAATCAGCCCCAGCATTTT | CASRAGLWGNQPQHF
TRBD1 | TRBJ1-1 | TRBV5-1 | NA | TGCGCCAGCAGCTTGTACAGGGGGACTGAAGCTTTCTTT | CASSLYRGTEAFF
TRBD2 | TRBJ2-1 | TRBV27 | NA | TGTGCCAGCAGTGGACTAGCGGAGGCCTACAATGAGCAGTTCTTC | CASSGLAEAYNEQFF
TRBD1 | TRBJ1-2 | TRBV12-5 | NA | TGTGCTAGTGGTTCGACAGGGTCCTATGGCTACACCTTC | CASGSTGSYGYTF
NA | TRBJ1-3 | TRBV9 | NA | TGTGCCAGCAGCGAGAGGGGGAAAGCTGGAAACACCATATATTTT | CASSERGKAGNTIYF
NA | TRBJ1-1 | TRBV6-5 | NA | TGTGCCAGCAGTTACTCAACAGGGACTGAAGCTTTCTTT | CASSYSTGTEAFF